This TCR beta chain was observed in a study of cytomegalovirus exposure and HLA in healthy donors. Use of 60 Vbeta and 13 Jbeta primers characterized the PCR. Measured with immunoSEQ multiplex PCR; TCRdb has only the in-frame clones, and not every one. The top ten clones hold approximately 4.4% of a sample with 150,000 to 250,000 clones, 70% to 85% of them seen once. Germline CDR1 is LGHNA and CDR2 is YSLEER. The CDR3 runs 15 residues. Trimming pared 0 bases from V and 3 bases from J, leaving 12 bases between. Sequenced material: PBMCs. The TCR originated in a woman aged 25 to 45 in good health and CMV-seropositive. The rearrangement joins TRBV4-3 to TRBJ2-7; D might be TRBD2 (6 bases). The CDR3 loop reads CASSQDWGENYEQYF. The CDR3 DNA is TGCGCCAGCAGCCAAGATTGGGGGGAAAACTACGAGCAGTACTTC.